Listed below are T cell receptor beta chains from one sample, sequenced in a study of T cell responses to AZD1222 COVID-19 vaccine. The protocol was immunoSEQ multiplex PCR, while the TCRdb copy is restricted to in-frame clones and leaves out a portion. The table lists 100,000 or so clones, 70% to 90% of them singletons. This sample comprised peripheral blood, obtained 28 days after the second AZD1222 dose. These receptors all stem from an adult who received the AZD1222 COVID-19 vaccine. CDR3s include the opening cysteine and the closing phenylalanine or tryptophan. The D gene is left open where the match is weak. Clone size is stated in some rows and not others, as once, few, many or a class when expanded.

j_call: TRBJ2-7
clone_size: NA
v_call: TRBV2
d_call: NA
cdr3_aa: CASSEAGMGLDEQYF
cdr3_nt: TGTGCCAGCAGTGAAGCGGGAATGGGGTTGGACGAGCAGTACTTC

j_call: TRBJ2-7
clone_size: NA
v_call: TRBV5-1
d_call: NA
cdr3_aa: CASSLTAYEQYF
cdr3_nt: TGCGCCAGCAGCCTCACCGCCTACGAGCAGTACTTC

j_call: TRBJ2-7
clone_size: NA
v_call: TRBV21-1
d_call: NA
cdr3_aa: CASSNSGGTGYEQYF
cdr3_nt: TGTGCCAGCAGCAATTCCGGCGGGACAGGCTACGAGCAGTACTTC

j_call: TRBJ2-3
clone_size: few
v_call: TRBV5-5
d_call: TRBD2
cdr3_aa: CASSLGLAELTDTQYF
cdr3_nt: TGTGCCAGCAGCTTGGGGCTAGCGGAGCTCACAGATACGCAGTATTTT

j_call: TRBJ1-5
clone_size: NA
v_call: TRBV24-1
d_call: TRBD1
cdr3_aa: CATSDGTGGQQPQHF
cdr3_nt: TGTGCCACCAGTGATGGGACAGGGGGGCAGCAGCCCCAGCATTTT

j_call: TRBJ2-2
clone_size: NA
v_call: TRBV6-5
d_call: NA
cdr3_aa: CASSRPGELFF
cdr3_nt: TGTGCCAGCAGTCGACCCGGGGAGCTGTTTTTT

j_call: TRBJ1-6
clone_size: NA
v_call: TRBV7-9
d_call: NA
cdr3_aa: CASSFASSPLHF
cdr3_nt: TGTGCCAGCAGCTTTGCGAGTTCACCCCTCCACTTT

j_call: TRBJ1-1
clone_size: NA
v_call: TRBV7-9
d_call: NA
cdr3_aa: CASSLVAGGNTEAFF
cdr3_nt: TGTGCCAGCAGCTTAGTGGCAGGCGGGAACACTGAAGCTTTCTTT

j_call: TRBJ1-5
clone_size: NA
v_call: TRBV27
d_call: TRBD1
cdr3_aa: CASSEDRGLSQPQHF
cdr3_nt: TGTGCCAGCAGTGAGGACAGGGGGCTTAGTCAGCCCCAGCATTTT

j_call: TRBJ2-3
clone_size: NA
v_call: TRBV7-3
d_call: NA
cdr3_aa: CASSPTGAEDTQYF
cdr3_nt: TGTGCCAGCAGCCCTACGGGGGCGGAAGATACGCAGTATTTT